The following is a TCR beta chain sequence with its context. This entry belongs to a study of blood T cell repertoires in COVID-19. Study members were between roughly 18 and 100 years old and lived in some 26 US regions. The CDR3 is made up of 15 amino acids. With 3 bases clipped from V and 6 bases from J, the junction kept 2 bases outside the gene matches. CDR1 LGHNA and CDR2 YSLEER come from the germline V gene. Method: immunoSEQ multiplex PCR; TCRdb's copy keeps in-frame clones and lacks some. The sample yields roughly 130,000 clones, 84% seen once. This TCR was sampled from a man in his forties with acute COVID-19. V gene TRBV4-3 combines with J gene TRBJ1-6; 10 nucleotides match TRBD1. Sequenced material: PBMCs or T cells enriched from blood (not recorded which). CDR3 loop: CASSHGDRGNSPLHF. The CDR3 DNA is TGCGCCAGCAGCCACGGGGACAGGGGTAATTCACCCCTCCACTTT.